Below, one TCR beta chain is given with its context. The antigen is not known. PCR used 60 Vbeta primers and 13 Jbeta primers. Here immunoSEQ multiplex PCR was the method, and the copy in TCRdb shows in-frame clones only, minus some. Of around 130,000 clones listed, 80% are singletons. V gave up 11 bases and J gave up 2 bases, with 13 bases separating them. Germline CDR1 is MDHEN and CDR2 is SYDVKM. CDR3 length equals 12 residues. The data originate from a study of cytomegalovirus exposure and HLA in healthy donors. Study information: An earlier analysis identified some 110 million unique TCR beta sequences in 150 million to 200 million T cells.

General study findings and limits: CMV serostatus alone was available as immune exposure information.

Specimen: PBMCs. V usage is TRBV28 and J usage is TRBJ2-7, with a tentative D call TRBD2 (6 bases). The receptor's source is a man in his forties in good health and CMV-seronegative. The CDR3 is CASGTAPYEQYF. CDR3 DNA: TGTGCCTCCGGGACTGCACCCTACGAGCAGTACTTC.